Listed below are T cell receptor beta chains from one sample, sequenced in a study of blood T cell repertoires in COVID-19. Method: immunoSEQ multiplex PCR; TCRdb's copy keeps in-frame clones and lacks some. The data contain fewer than 500,000 clones, around 87% of them singletons. Material for sequencing was PBMCs or T cells enriched from blood (not recorded which). The receptors were gathered from a man younger than 45 who had recovered from COVID-19. CDR3s include the opening cysteine and the closing phenylalanine or tryptophan. D genes are given only for firm matches.

>TRBJ1-4|.|TRBV10-2
CASRTTGANNEKLFF
>TRBJ2-5|.|TRBV19
CASSMSETQYF
>TRBJ2-7|.|TRBV10-3
CAISPPGTSTYEQYF
>TRBJ2-1|.|TRBV6-2/TRBV6-3
CASSYEWSSYNEQFF
>TRBJ2-3|TRBD2|TRBV9
CASSVSGGTDTQYF
>TRBJ2-2|.|TRBV29-1
CSVGGPTGELFF
>TRBJ1-5|TRBD1|TRBV5-1
CASSLGQGGQPQHF
>TRBJ2-7|.|TRBV5-6
CASSSQGGEQYF
>TRBJ1-6|TRBD1|TRBV30
CAWIRRDSYNSPLHF
>TRBJ2-7|TRBD1|TRBV10-1
CASKTGGNYEQYF
>TRBJ1-1|.|TRBV5-6
CASNLEGTEAFF
>TRBJ2-5|.|TRBV6-2/TRBV6-3
CASSYSKGGGEETQYF